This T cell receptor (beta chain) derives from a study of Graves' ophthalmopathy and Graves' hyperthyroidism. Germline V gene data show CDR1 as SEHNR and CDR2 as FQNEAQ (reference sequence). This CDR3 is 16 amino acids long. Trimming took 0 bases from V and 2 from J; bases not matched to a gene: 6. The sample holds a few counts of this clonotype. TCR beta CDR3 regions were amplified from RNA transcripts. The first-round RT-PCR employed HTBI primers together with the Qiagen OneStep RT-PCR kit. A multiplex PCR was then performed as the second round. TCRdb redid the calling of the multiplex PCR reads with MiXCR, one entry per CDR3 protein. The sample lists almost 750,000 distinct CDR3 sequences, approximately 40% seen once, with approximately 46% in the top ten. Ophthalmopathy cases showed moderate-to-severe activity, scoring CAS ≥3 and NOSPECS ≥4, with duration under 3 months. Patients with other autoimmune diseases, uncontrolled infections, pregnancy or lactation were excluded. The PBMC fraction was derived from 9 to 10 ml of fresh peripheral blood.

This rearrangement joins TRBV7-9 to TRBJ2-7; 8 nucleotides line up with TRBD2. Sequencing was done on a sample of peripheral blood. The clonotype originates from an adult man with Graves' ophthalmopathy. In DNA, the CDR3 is TGTGCCAGCAGCTTAGCGCGGGGGACTAGGGCCTACGAGCAGTACTTC. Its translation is CASSLARGTRAYEQYF.